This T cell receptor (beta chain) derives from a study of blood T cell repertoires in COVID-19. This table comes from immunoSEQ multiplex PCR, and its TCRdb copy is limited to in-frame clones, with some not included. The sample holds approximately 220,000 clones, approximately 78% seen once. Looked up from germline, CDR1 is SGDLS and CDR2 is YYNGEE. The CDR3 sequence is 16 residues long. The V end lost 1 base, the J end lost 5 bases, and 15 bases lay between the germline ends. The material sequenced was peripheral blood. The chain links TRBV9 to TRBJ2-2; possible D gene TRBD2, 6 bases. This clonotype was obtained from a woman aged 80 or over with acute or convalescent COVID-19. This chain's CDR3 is CASSVSSGHATGELFF. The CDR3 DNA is TGTGCCAGCAGCGTATCCAGCGGGCACGCTACCGGGGAGCTGTTTTTT.